What follows are 21 T cell receptor beta chains derived from one specimen sequenced in a study of blood T cell repertoires in COVID-19. TCRdb's copy holds only in-frame clones and misses some; the assay was immunoSEQ multiplex PCR. The data show 150,000 to 200,000 clones, over 75% seen once. The sequencing input was PBMCs or T cells enriched from blood (not recorded which). Receptors were obtained from a woman younger than 30 who had recovered from COVID-19.

Only one count was recorded for this clone. The CDR3: CASKQGYPGGSSTDTQYF. The DNA of the CDR3 is TGTGCCAGCAAACAGGGCTACCCTGGTGGGTCTAGCACAGATACGCAGTATTTT. The chain employs TRBV28 and TRBJ2-3, with D tentatively TRBD1 (6 bases). Germline V CDR1 and CDR2: MDHEN, SYDVKM. The CDR3 has 18 amino acids. V dropped 7 bases and J dropped 0 bases, with 23 bases sitting between them. Based on the CDR3 plus reference TRBV28 and TRBJ2-3, the full variable domain is DVKVTQSSRYLVKRTGEKVFLECVQDMDHENMFWYRQDPGLGLRLIYFSYDVKMKEKGDIPEGYSVSREKKERFSLILESASTNQTSMYLCASKQGYPGGSSTDTQYFGPGTRLTVL.

V and J are TRBV5-5 and TRBJ2-5; no firm D call. This CDR3 has 13 amino acids. Trimming cost V 4 bases and J 5 bases, with 12 bases left between them. Germline V gives CDR1 SGHKS, CDR2 YYEKEE (reference sequence). The CDR3 region has the DNA TGTGCCAGCAGCCCAAGCCCTGCGGAGACCCAGTACTTC. Protein sequence: CASSPSPAETQYF.

The rearrangement joins TRBV27 to TRBJ1-2; D is perhaps TRBD1 (5 bases). V gave up 6 bases and J gave up 1 base, with 15 bases separating them. The CDR3 spans 15 residues. Germline values: CDR1 MNHEY, CDR2 SMNVEV (reference sequence). This chain's CDR3 is CASSRGGVGNYGYTF. CDR3 coding DNA: TGTGCCAGCAGCCGCGGGGGGGTGGGTAACTATGGCTACACCTTC.

The V gene is TRBV7-3, the J gene TRBJ2-7; 7 bases are shared with TRBD2. CDR3 length equals 13 residues. The V gene's germline CDR1 is SGHTA and CDR2 FQGTGA. The J segment lost 10 bases and the V segment lost 6 bases, leaving 12 bases of the junction unmatched. CDR3 DNA: TGTGCCAGCAGGGCGGGAGTGGGGTCTCTACAGTACTTC. This translates into CASRAGVGSLQYF.

The rearrangement uses TRBV2 and TRBJ1-1; D uncertain. CDR1 and CDR2 from the germline V gene are SNHLY and FYNNEI. The V end was cut by 6 bases, the J end by 0 bases, with 11 bases between. The CDR3 has 14 amino acids. The CDR3 loop reads CASSAEGMNTEAFF. The CDR3 coding sequence is TGTGCCAGCAGCGCAGAGGGTATGAACACTGAAGCTTTCTTT.

The rearrangement uses TRBV18 and TRBJ2-5; D is ambiguous. The germline V and J ends were trimmed by 5 bases and 0 bases, with 7 bases remaining between them. The CDR3 has 13 residues. Looked up from germline, CDR1 is KGHSH and CDR2 is LQKENI. In nucleotides, the CDR3 is TGTGCCAGCTCAGCACAGCACCAAGAGACCCAGTACTTC. Translating gives CASSAQHQETQYF.

V gene TRBV29-1 combines with J gene TRBJ2-2; 8 bases are shared with TRBD1. Germline CDR1 SQVTM, CDR2 ANQGSEA. The CDR3 covers 13 residues. With 7 bases clipped from V and 4 bases from J, the junction kept 5 bases outside the gene matches. The CDR3 spells CSGNTGGTGELFF. The CDR3 DNA sequence: TGCAGCGGAAATACAGGGGGCACCGGGGAGCTGTTTTTT.

The rearrangement links TRBV4-1 to TRBJ1-2; 11 bases fit TRBD1. J lost 4 bases, V lost 4 bases, and 8 bases had no gene match. Germline CDR1 MGHRA, CDR2 YSYEKL. CDR3 length: 16 amino acids. Here the CDR3 reads CASSRDRGTVSYGYTF. In DNA form, the CDR3 reads TGCGCCAGCAGCCGGGACAGGGGGACCGTTAGCTATGGCTACACCTTC.

The table lists this clone with a few counts. The CDR3 bases are TGTGCCAGCAGCCAGGGGTACAGGGCCGAGAGCACAGATACGCAGTATTTT. It yields the protein CASSQGYRAESTDTQYF. This sequence joins TRBV14 and TRBJ2-3, with a possible D match to TRBD1 (6 bases). Germline V gene data show CDR1 as SGHDN and CDR2 as FVKESK. V lost 3 bases to trimming and J lost 0 bases, with 16 bases between them. This CDR3 comprises 17 residues.

This clone came up a few times. The CDR3 sequence: CASTPGTGPYGYTF. The CDR3 DNA reads as TGTGCCAGCACACCCGGGACAGGACCCTATGGCTACACCTTC. The chain joins TRBV9 to TRBJ1-2; TRBD1 matches at 8 bases. The ends lost 6 bases at V and 4 bases at J; junction bases unmatched: 8. From germline, CDR1 is SGDLS and CDR2 YYNGEE. The CDR3 consists of 14 residues.

The gene calls are TRBV7-2 and TRBJ2-3; 9 bases are a match to TRBD2. Germline loops: CDR1 SGHTA, CDR2 FQGNSA. The trim removed 2 bases at V and 5 bases at J, leaving 5 bases unmatched. The CDR3 is made up of 15 amino acids. The CDR3 DNA reads TGTGCCAGCAGCTTACTAGCGGGATTGATAGATACGCAGTATTTT. Amino acids: CASSLLAGLIDTQYF.

The chain has TRBV4-3 and TRBJ1-6; 8 nucleotides match TRBD1. Germline V lookup: CDR1 LGHNA, CDR2 YSLEER. There are 15 residues in the CDR3. V trimming: 1 base; J trimming: 8 bases; junction bases outside the gene matches: 4. The CDR3 DNA is TGCGCCAGCAGCCAAGGACAGGGGACCGATTCACCCCTCCACTTT. This sequence encodes CASSQGQGTDSPLHF.

A few counts support this clone. Here the CDR3 reads CASSLEGQGRNTEAFF. The CDR3 nucleotides are TGTGCCAGCTCCCTTGAAGGACAGGGTCGAAACACTGAAGCTTTCTTT. V gene TRBV18 combines with J gene TRBJ1-1; 8 positions match TRBD1. The CDR3 has 16 residues. V lost 6 bases, J lost 2 bases, and 11 bases stayed unmatched. CDR1 is KGHSH and CDR2 is LQKENI in the germline V gene.

V is TRBV27 and J is TRBJ2-7, with D tentatively TRBD2 (5 bases). The ends were cut back, 5 bases at V and 3 bases at J, with 17 bases in the middle. The CDR3 is 15 residues long. Germline V gives CDR1 MNHEY, CDR2 SMNVEV (reference sequence). The CDR3 protein is CASSPLTAVGYEQYF. For the CDR3, the DNA is TGTGCCAGCAGTCCCCTCACAGCGGTCGGCTACGAGCAGTACTTC.

This clone was counted only a few times. The chain carries TRBV5-1 and TRBJ2-3, with D perhaps TRBD1 (5 bases). V was clipped by 0 bases and J by 3 bases, with 11 bases between them. Germline assignment: CDR1 SGHRS and CDR2 YFSETQ. This CDR3 has 15 residues. CDR3 loop: CASSLDAGPTDTQYF. CDR3 coding DNA: TGCGCCAGCAGCTTGGACGCAGGGCCGACAGATACGCAGTATTTT.

The chain combines TRBV11-2 with TRBJ2-1; D not resolved. The germline gives CDR1 SGHAT, CDR2 FQNNGV. Trimming removed 0 bases from V and 10 bases from J, with 13 bases in between. The CDR3 contains 14 residues. The CDR3 sequence is CASSLEAPFWEQFF. CDR3 coding DNA: TGTGCCAGCAGCTTAGAAGCGCCGTTTTGGGAGCAGTTCTTC.

The chain couples TRBV2 to TRBJ2-2; 7 nucleotides line up with TRBD1. V gave up 4 bases and J gave up 4 bases; unmatched junction bases: 3. This CDR3 region has 14 residues. From germline, CDR1 is SNHLY and CDR2 FYNNEI. The CDR3 DNA sequence: TGTGCCAGCAGTGTTACAGGGGCCACCGGGGAGCTGTTTTTT. As protein: CASSVTGATGELFF.

The chain is built from TRBV6-5 and TRBJ1-2; 7 bases line up with TRBD1. After removal of 4 bases from V and 7 bases from J, the junction contained 3 bases not matched to a gene. The germline V gene encodes CDR1 MNHEY and CDR2 SVGAGI. The CDR3 runs 12 residues. Here the CDR3 DNA reads TGTGCCAGCAGTTCCTCAGGGGGTGGCTACACCTTC. Its protein is CASSSSGGGYTF.

V gene TRBV10-1 combines with J gene TRBJ2-1; D ambiguous. The CDR3 spans 15 residues. V gave up 3 bases and J gave up 6 bases, with 15 bases separating them. CDR1 is WNHNN, CDR2 SYGVQD, per germline (reference sequence). This chain's CDR3 is CASSESGQARNEQFF. CDR3 DNA sequence: TGCGCCAGCAGTGAAAGTGGGCAGGCCCGCAATGAGCAGTTCTTC.

J is TRBJ2-3 and V is TRBV27; a weak D match, TRBD1 (5 bases). The CDR3 runs 13 residues. The V and J ends lost 6 bases and 0 bases respectively, with 7 bases between them. Per germline, CDR1 MNHEY and CDR2 SMNVEV (reference sequence). CDR3 loop: CASRDTSTDTQYF. The CDR3 DNA reads as TGTGCCAGCAGGGACACTAGCACAGATACGCAGTATTTT.

V and J are TRBV29-1 and TRBJ2-7, with 8 bases matching TRBD1. J gave up 0 bases and V 4 bases, and 5 bases lay outside the gene matches. Germline V gene data show CDR1 as SQVTM and CDR2 as ANQGSEA. This CDR3 comprises 14 residues. As DNA, the CDR3 is TGCAGCGTTGTATCCGGGACAGGCTCCTACGAGCAGTACTTC. This gives the protein CSVVSGTGSYEQYF.